This is a list of T cell receptor beta chains from one sample in a study of shared clonotypes between healthy human individuals. TCRdb keeps only in-frame clones here, not all; method: immunoSEQ multiplex PCR. The table records about 2.1 million clones, 85% to 95% of them present only once. The sequenced material came from naive CD8+ T cells from PBMCs. Receptors originate from a man between 18 and 35 years old in good health. Some clones in this sample may be carry-over from other donors' samples. Both conserved end residues are part of each CDR3. The D gene is left open where the match is weak. Size values are once, few and many counts, or a class for expanded clones, and some rows have none.

size: -; D: TRBD2; length: 14; J: TRBJ2-3; V: TRBV2; DNA: TGTGCCAGGGAGTCGCGGGAGGGCCTAAATACGCAGTATTTT; CDR3: CARESREGLNTQYF
size: -; D: TRBD1; length: 14; J: TRBJ2-7; V: TRBV6-1; DNA: TGTGCCAGCAGTGAAACCGGGACAGGGTCCGAGCAGTACTTC; CDR3: CASSETGTGSEQYF
size: -; D: TRBD2; length: 18; J: TRBJ2-2; V: TRBV29-1; DNA: TGCAGCGTTGTGGGCGGGACTAGTTGGGCGTCGGGCACCGGGGAGCTGTTTTTT; CDR3: CSVVGGTSWASGTGELFF
size: -; D: TRBD1; length: 16; J: TRBJ2-7; V: TRBV9; DNA: TGTGCCAGCAGCAAGGGAGGGGGACAGGGAACCTACGAGCAGTACTTC; CDR3: CASSKGGGQGTYEQYF
size: -; D: -; length: 15; J: TRBJ1-1; V: TRBV11-2; DNA: TGTGCCAGCAGCTTAGCATTGGTTCCGAACACTGAAGCTTTCTTT; CDR3: CASSLALVPNTEAFF
size: -; D: -; length: 22; J: TRBJ1-3; V: TRBV30; DNA: TGTGCCTGGAGTGGGGTAACGAGAGGGACGGAGGTTCGGACCGTCTCTGGAAACACCATATATTTT; CDR3: CAWSGVTRGTEVRTVSGNTIYF
size: -; D: -; length: 18; J: TRBJ1-4; V: TRBV19; DNA: TGTGCCAGTAGTATCTCCCGGGCAGCTACAGGGTTTGGTGAAAAACTGTTTTTT; CDR3: CASSISRAATGFGEKLFF
size: -; D: -; length: 14; J: TRBJ1-5; V: TRBV7-8; DNA: TGTGCCAGCAGCTTAAAGGCCACGGGATGGCCCCAGCATTTT; CDR3: CASSLKATGWPQHF
size: -; D: TRBD1; length: 14; J: TRBJ2-3; V: TRBV11-2; DNA: TGTGCCAGCAGCTGGACAGGGGGCGCAGATACGCAGTATTTT; CDR3: CASSWTGGADTQYF
size: -; D: TRBD2; length: 11; J: TRBJ2-1; V: TRBV29-1; DNA: TGCAGCGTTGCGGGACTAGCTGAGTTGGTCTTC; CDR3: CSVAGLAELVF
size: -; D: TRBD1; length: 13; J: TRBJ2-7; V: TRBV6-5; DNA: TGTGCCAGCAGTCCAGGGACAGTCTACGAGCAGTACTTC; CDR3: CASSPGTVYEQYF
size: -; D: TRBD1; length: 17; J: TRBJ2-7; V: TRBV4-2; DNA: TGTGCCAGCAGCCAAGGATTAAGAAGGGGGCGTCCCTACGAGCAGTACTTC; CDR3: CASSQGLRRGRPYEQYF
size: -; D: TRBD1; length: 19; J: TRBJ1-3; V: TRBV5-6; DNA: TGTGCCAGCAGCTTTAGTACCGTCCCAACAGGGGCCTCTGGAAACACCATATATTTT; CDR3: CASSFSTVPTGASGNTIYF
size: -; D: -; length: 14; J: TRBJ2-6; V: TRBV28; DNA: TGTGCCAGCAGGACGATATCTGGGGCCAACGTCCTGACTTTC; CDR3: CASRTISGANVLTF
size: -; D: -; length: 14; J: TRBJ2-5; V: TRBV7-9; DNA: TGTGCCAGCAGCTTTGGGCCCGCGTCGGAGACCCAGTACTTC; CDR3: CASSFGPASETQYF
size: -; D: TRBD1; length: 13; J: TRBJ2-1; V: TRBV9; DNA: TGTGCCAGCAGCTTACTGGGACAGGGTGAGCAGTTCTTC; CDR3: CASSLLGQGEQFF
size: -; D: TRBD1; length: 14; J: TRBJ2-7; V: TRBV27; DNA: TGTGCCAGCAGTTACAGGGGGAAATCCTACGAGCAGTACTTC; CDR3: CASSYRGKSYEQYF
size: -; D: TRBD2; length: 19; J: TRBJ2-1; V: TRBV10-3; DNA: TGTGCCATCAGTGAGTCGGGGGGGACTAGCGGGAGACAGTACAATGAGCAGTTCTTC; CDR3: CAISESGGTSGRQYNEQFF
size: -; D: -; length: 16; J: TRBJ2-2; V: TRBV28; DNA: TGTGCCAGCAGTTCCATGACAGGAGAGAACACCGGGGAGCTGTTTTTT; CDR3: CASSSMTGENTGELFF
size: -; D: -; length: 12; J: TRBJ2-5; V: TRBV11-2; DNA: TGTGCCAGCACTCACTCGCGGGAGACCCAGTACTTC; CDR3: CASTHSRETQYF
size: -; D: -; length: 15; J: TRBJ1-1; V: TRBV5-1; DNA: TGCGCCAGCAGCCCGGTGAAGACAGGGAACACTGAAGCTTTCTTT; CDR3: CASSPVKTGNTEAFF
size: -; D: TRBD1; length: 14; J: TRBJ2-1; V: TRBV19; DNA: TGTGCCAGTAGTGAGGGGGCCCCCTACAATGAGCAGTTCTTC; CDR3: CASSEGAPYNEQFF
size: -; D: -; length: 14; J: TRBJ2-7; V: TRBV19; DNA: TGTGCCAGTAGTATCGTTCCAGGGCCGTACGAGCAGTACTTC; CDR3: CASSIVPGPYEQYF
size: -; D: -; length: 13; J: TRBJ1-1; V: TRBV28; DNA: TGTGCCAGCAGTTTAGTCCATAACACTGAAGCTTTCTTT; CDR3: CASSLVHNTEAFF
size: -; D: -; length: 14; J: TRBJ2-1; V: TRBV2; DNA: TGTGCCAGCAGCCTGGAGCCAGGGGAGGATGAGCAGTTCTTC; CDR3: CASSLEPGEDEQFF
size: -; D: -; length: 16; J: TRBJ1-2; V: TRBV4-1; DNA: TGCGCCAGCAGCCACAGTTCGGGGGTGAGAAGCTATGGCTACACCTTC; CDR3: CASSHSSGVRSYGYTF
size: -; D: -; length: 16; J: TRBJ1-2; V: TRBV5-6; DNA: TGTGCCAGCAGCTTGAGCGAGGACTGGGCTCAATATGGCTACACCTTC; CDR3: CASSLSEDWAQYGYTF
size: -; D: TRBD2; length: 18; J: TRBJ2-5; V: TRBV28; DNA: TGTGCCAGCAGTTTCCGGCTAGCGGACGAGGGGCTCCAAGAGACCCAGTACTTC; CDR3: CASSFRLADEGLQETQYF
size: -; D: TRBD2; length: 14; J: TRBJ2-1; V: TRBV28; DNA: TGTGCCAGCAGTTGGACTAGCGGGAGGGAGCGGCAGTTCTTC; CDR3: CASSWTSGRERQFF
size: -; D: TRBD2; length: 19; J: TRBJ2-1; V: TRBV10-2; DNA: TGCGCCAGCAGTGGGGGGGGGACTAGCGGGAGTAGGACCTACAATGAGCAGTTCTTC; CDR3: CASSGGGTSGSRTYNEQFF
size: -; D: TRBD2; length: 17; J: TRBJ2-2; V: TRBV29-1; DNA: TGCAGCGTGGGCGGACTAGCGGGAGGGCCGCAAACCGGGGAGCTGTTTTTT; CDR3: CSVGGLAGGPQTGELFF
size: few; D: -; length: 15; J: TRBJ1-1; V: TRBV7-9; DNA: TGTGCCAGCAGCTTATCGACTTTACCCAGCACTGAAGCTTTCTTT; CDR3: CASSLSTLPSTEAFF